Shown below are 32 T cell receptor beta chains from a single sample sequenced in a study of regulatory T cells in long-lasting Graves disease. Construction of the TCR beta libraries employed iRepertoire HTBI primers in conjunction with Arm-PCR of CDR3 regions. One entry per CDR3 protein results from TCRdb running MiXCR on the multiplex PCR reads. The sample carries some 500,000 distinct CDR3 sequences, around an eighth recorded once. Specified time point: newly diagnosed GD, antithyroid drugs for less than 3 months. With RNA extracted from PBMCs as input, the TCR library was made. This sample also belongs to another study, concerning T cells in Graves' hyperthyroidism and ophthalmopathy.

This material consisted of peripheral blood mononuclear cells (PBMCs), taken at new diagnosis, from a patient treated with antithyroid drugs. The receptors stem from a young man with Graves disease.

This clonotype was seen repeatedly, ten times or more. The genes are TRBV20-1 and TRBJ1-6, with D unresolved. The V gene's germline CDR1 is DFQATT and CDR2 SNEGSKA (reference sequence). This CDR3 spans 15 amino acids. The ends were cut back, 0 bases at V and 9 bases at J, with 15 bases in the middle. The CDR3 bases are TGCAGTGCTAGAGATCTCCACGGGCCCGCTTCACCCCTCCACTTT. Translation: CSARDLHGPASPLHF.

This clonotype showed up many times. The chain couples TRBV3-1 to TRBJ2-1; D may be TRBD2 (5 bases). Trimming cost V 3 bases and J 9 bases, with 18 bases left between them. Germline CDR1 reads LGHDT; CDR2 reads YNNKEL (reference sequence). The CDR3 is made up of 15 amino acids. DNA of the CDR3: TGTGCCAGCAGCCAGGCCATACTAGAAAACGGTGAGCAGTTCTTC. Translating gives CASSQAILENGEQFF.

This CDR3 reads CASSALDETQYF. The CDR3, as DNA: TGTGCCAGTAGTGCCCTGGACGAGACCCAGTACTTC. The chain links TRBV19 to TRBJ2-5; no definite D call. CDR1 and CDR2 (germline): LNHDA, SQIVND (reference sequence). The CDR3 runs to 12 residues. V lost 5 bases, J lost 5 bases, and 9 bases lay in between. The whole variable domain, filled in from reference TRBV19 and TRBJ2-5, reads DGGITQSPKYLFRKEGQNVTLSCEQNLNHDAMYWYRQDPGQGLRLIYYSQIVNDFQKGDIAEGYSVSREKKESFPLTVTSAQKNPTAFYLCASSALDETQYFGPGTRLLVL.

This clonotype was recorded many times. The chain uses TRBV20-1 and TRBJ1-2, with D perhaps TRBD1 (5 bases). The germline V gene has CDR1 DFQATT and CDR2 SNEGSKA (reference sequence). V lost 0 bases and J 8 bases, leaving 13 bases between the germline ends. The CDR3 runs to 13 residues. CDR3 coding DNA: TGCAGTGCTAGAGATTCCAGGGCGGAGGGCTACACCTTC. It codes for CSARDSRAEGYTF.

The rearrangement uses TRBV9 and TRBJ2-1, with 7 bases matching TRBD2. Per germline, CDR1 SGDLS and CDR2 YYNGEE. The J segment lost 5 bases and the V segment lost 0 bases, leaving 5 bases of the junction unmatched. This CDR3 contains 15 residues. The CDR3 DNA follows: TGTGCCAGCAGCGTAGAGACTAGCTTCGACAATGAGCAGTTCTTC. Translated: CASSVETSFDNEQFF.

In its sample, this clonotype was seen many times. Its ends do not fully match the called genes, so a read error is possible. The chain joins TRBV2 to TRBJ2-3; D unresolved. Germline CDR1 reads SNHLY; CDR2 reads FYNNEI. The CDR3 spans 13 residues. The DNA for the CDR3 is TGTGCCAGCAGAGAAGACCCCACAGATACGCAGTATTTT. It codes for CASREDPTDTQYF.

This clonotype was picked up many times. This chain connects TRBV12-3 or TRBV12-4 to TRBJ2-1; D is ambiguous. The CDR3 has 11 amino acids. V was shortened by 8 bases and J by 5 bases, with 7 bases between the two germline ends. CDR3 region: CASSINNEQFF. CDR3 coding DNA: TGTGCCAGCTCGATCAACAATGAGCAGTTCTTC.

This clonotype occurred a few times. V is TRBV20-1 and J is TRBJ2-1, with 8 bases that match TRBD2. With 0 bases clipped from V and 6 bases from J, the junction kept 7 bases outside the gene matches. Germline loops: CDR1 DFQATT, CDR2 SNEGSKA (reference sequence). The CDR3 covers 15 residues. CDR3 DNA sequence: TGCAGTGCTAGAGATCTTGGCGGGAGGTCCAATGAGCAGTTCTTC. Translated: CSARDLGGRSNEQFF.

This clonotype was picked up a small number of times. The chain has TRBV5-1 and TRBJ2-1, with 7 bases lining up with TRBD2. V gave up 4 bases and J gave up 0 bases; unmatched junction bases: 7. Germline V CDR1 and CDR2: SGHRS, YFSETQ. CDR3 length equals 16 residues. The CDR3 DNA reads TGCGCCAGCAGCCAACTAGCGTATAGCTCCTACAATGAGCAGTTCTTC. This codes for CASSQLAYSSYNEQFF. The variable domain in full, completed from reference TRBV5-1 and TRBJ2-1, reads KAGVTQTPRYLIKTRGQQVTLSCSPISGHRSVSWYQQTPGQGLQFLFEYFSETQRNKGNFPGRFSGRQFSNSRSEMNVSTLELGDSALYLCASSQLAYSSYNEQFFGPGTRLTVL.

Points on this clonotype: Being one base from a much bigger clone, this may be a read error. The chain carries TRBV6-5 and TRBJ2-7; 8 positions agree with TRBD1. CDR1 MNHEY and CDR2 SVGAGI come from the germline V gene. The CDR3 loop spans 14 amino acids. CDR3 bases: TGTGCCAGCAGTTCCGACAGGGGTTCCTACGAGCGGTACTTC. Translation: CASSSDRGSYERYF.

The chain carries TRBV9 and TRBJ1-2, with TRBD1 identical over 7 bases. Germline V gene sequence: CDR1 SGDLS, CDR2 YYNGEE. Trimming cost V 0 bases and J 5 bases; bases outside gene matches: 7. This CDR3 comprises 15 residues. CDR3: CASSVVTGRGYGYTF. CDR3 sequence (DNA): TGTGCCAGCAGCGTAGTAACGGGCAGGGGGTATGGCTACACCTTC.

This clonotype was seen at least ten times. The CDR3 here is CASSEYASLTYNEQFF. The CDR3 nucleotides read TGTGCCAGCAGTGAATACGCTAGCCTAACCTACAATGAGCAGTTCTTC. This chain joins TRBV6-2 or TRBV6-3 and TRBJ2-1; perhaps TRBD2 as D (5 bases). The CDR3 consists of 16 residues. The germline V and J ends were trimmed by 5 bases and 2 bases, with 16 bases remaining between them. CDR1 and CDR2 (germline): MNHEY, SVGEGT.

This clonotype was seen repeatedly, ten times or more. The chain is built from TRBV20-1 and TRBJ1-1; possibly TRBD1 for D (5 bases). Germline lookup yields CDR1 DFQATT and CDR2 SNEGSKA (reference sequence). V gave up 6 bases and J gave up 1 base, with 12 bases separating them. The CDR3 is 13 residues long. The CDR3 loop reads CSAGEDRNTEAFF. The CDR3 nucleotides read TGCAGTGCCGGGGAAGACAGGAACACTGAAGCTTTCTTT.

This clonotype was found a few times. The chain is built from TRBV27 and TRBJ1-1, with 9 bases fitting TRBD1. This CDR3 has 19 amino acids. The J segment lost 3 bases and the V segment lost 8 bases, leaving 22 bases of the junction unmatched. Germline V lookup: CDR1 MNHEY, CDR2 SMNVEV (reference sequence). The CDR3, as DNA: TGTGCCAGCTGGTCCCGCCGTCTGAACAGGGGGCGCCGGCACACTGAAGCTTTCTTT. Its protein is CASWSRRLNRGRRHTEAFF.

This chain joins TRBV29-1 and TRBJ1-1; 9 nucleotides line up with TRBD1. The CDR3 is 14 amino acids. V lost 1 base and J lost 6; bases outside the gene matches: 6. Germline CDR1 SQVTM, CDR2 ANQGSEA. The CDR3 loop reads CSVEGGTGISEAFF. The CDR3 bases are TGCAGCGTTGAAGGCGGGACAGGGATTTCTGAAGCTTTCTTT.

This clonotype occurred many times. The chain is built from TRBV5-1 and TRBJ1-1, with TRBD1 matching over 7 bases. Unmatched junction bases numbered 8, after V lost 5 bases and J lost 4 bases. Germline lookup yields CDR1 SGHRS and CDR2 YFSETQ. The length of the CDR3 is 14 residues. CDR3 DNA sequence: TGCGCCAGCAGTTTGAACAGGGGTGCCACTGAAGCTTTCTTT. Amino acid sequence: CASSLNRGATEAFF. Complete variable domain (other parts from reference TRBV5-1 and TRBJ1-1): KAGVTQTPRYLIKTRGQQVTLSCSPISGHRSVSWYQQTPGQGLQFLFEYFSETQRNKGNFPGRFSGRQFSNSRSEMNVSTLELGDSALYLCASSLNRGATEAFFGQGTRLTVV.

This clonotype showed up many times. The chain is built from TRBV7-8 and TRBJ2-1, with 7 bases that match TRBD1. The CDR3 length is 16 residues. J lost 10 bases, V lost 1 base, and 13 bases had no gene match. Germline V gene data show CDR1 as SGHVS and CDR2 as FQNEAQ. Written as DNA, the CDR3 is TGTGCCAGCAGCTTAGGGACAGGATCTCCCCTCCGGGAGCAGTTCTTC. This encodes CASSLGTGSPLREQFF.

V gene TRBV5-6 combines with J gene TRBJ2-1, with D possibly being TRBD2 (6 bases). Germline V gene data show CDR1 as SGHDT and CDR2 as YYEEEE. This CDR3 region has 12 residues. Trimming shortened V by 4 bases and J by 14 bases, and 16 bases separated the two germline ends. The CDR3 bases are TGTGCCAGCAGCCGCGGCCTGGGACTTAAGTTCTTC. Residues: CASSRGLGLKFF.

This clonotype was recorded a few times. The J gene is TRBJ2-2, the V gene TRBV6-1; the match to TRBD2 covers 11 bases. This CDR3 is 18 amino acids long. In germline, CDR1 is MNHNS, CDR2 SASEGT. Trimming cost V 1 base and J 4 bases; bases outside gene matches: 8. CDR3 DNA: TGTGCCAGCAGTGAAGATACTAGCGGGAGCCTCCTCACCGGGGAGCTGTTTTTT. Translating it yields CASSEDTSGSLLTGELFF.

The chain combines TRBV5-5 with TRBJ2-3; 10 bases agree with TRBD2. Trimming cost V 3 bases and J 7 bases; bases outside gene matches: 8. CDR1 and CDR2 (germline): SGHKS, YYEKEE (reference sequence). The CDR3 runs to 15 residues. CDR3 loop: CASSSTSGTGYTQYF. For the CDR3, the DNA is TGTGCCAGCAGCTCAACTAGCGGGACCGGGTATACGCAGTATTTT.

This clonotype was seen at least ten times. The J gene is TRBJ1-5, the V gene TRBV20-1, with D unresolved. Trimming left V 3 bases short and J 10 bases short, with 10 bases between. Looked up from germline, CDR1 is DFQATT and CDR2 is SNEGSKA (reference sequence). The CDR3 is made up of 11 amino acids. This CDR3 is CSASFGLPQHF. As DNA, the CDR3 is TGCAGTGCTAGTTTTGGGCTCCCCCAGCATTTT.

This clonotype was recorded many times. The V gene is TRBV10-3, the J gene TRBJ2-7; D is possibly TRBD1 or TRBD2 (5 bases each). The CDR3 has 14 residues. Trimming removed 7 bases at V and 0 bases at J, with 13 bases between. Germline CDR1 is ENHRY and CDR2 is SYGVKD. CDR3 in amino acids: CAINPGPYSYEQYF. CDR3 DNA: TGTGCCATCAACCCGGGACCCTACTCCTACGAGCAGTACTTC.

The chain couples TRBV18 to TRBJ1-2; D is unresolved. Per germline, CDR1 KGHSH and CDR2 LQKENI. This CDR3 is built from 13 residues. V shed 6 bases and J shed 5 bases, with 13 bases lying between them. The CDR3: CASSDDGSYGYTF. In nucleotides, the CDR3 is TGTGCCAGCTCGGACGACGGTTCGTATGGCTACACCTTC.

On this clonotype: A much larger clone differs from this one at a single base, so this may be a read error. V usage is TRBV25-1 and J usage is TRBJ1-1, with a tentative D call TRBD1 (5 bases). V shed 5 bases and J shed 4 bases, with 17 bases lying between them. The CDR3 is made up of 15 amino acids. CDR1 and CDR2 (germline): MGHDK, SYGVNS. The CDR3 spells CASSPRDGDSTEAFF. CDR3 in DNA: TGTGCCAGCAGTCCCCGGGACGGGGATTCCACTGAAGCTTTCTTT.

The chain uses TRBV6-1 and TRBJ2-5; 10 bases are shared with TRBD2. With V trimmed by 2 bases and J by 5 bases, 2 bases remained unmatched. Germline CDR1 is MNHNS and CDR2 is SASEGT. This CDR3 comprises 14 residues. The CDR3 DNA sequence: TGTGCCAGCAGTGAACTAGCGGGAGACGAGACCCAGTACTTC. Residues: CASSELAGDETQYF.

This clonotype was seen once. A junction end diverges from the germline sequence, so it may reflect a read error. In DNA, the CDR3 is TGTGCCAGCAGGTTCGAGGGGGCTTCCTACAATGAGCAGTTATTC. Translated, it gives CASRFEGASYNEQLF. This chain uses TRBV2 with TRBJ2-1, with TRBD1 identical over 7 bases. CDR3 length: 15 amino acids. Looked up from germline, CDR1 is SNHLY and CDR2 is FYNNEI.

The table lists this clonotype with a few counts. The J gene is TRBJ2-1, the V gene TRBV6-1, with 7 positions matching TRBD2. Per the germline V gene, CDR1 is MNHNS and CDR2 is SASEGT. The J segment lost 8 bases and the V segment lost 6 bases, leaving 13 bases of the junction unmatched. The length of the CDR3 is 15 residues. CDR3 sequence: CASRRVSSGIDEQFF. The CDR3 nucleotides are TGTGCCAGCAGAAGAGTCTCTAGCGGTATAGATGAGCAGTTCTTC.

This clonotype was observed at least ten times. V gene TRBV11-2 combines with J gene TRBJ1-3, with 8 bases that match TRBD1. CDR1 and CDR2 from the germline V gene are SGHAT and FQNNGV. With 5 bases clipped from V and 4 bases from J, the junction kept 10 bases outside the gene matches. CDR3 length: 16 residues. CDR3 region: CASSPWTGLEGNTIYF. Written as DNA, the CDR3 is TGTGCCAGCAGCCCTTGGACAGGGTTGGAAGGAAACACCATATATTTT.

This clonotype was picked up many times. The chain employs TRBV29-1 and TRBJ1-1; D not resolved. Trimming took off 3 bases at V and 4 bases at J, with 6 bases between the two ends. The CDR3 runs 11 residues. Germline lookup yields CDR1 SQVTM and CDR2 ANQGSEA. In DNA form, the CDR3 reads TGCAGCGTTGATCTGCTCACTGAAGCTTTCTTT. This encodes CSVDLLTEAFF. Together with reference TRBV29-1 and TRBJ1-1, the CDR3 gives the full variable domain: SAVISQKPSRDICQRGTSLTIQCQVDSQVTMMFWYRQQPGQSLTLIATANQGSEATYESGFVIDKFPISRPNLTFSTLTVSNMSPEDSSIYLCSVDLLTEAFFGQGTRLTVV.

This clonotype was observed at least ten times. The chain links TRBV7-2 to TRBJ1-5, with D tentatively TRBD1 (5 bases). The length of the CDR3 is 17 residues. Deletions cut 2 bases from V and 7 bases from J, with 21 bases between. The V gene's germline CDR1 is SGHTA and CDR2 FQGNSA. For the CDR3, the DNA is TGTGCCAGCAGCTTACGGATGTTTGGGGGGACGGGACAGCCCCAGCATTTT. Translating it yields CASSLRMFGGTGQPQHF. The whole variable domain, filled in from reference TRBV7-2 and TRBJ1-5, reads GAGVSQSPSNKVTEKGKDVELRCDPISGHTALYWYRQSLGQGLEFLIYFQGNSAPDKSGLPSDRFSAERTGGSVSTLTIQRTQQEDSAVYLCASSLRMFGGTGQPQHFGDGTRLSIL.

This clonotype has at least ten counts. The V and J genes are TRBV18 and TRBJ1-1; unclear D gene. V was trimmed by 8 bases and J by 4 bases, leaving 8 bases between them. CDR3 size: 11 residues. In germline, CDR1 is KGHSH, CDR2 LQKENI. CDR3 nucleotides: TGTGCCAGCAGTCCCGGCACTGAAGCTTTCTTT. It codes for CASSPGTEAFF.

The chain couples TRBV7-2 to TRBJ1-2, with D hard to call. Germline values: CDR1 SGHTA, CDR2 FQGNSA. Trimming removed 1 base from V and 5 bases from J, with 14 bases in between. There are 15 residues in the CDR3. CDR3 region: CASSLGDGVGYGYTF. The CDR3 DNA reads TGTGCCAGCAGCTTAGGCGACGGCGTTGGGTATGGCTACACCTTC.